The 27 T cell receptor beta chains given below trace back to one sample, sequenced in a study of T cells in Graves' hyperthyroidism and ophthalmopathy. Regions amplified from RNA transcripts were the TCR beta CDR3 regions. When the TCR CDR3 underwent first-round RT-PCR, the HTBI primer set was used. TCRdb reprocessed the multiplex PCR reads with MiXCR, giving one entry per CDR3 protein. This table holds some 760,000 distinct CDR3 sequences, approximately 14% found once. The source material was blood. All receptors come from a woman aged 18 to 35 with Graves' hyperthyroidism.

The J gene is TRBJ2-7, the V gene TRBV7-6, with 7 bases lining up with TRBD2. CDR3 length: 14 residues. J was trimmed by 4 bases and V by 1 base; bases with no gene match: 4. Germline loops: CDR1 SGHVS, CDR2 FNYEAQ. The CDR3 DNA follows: TGTGCCAGCAGCTTAGACGCTAGCGGTTACGAGCAGTACTTC. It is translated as CASSLDASGYEQYF.

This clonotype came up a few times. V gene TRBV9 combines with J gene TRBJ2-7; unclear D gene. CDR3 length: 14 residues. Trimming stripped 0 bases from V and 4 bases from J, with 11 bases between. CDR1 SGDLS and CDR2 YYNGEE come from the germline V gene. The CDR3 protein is CASSVGFGSYEQYF. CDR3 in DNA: TGTGCCAGCAGCGTAGGGTTCGGGTCGTACGAGCAGTACTTC.

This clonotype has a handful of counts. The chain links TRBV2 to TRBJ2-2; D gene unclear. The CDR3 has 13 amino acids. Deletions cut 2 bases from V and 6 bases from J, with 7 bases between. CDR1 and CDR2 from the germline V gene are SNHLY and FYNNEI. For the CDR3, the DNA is TGTGCCAGCAGTGAATTAGGTGCCGGGGAGCTGTTTTTT. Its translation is CASSELGAGELFF.

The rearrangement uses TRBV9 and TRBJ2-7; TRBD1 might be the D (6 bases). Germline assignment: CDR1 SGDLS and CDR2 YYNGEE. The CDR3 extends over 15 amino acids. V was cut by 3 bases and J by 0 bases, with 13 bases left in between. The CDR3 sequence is CASSATGWTSYEQYF. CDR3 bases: TGTGCCAGCAGCGCCACAGGGTGGACCTCCTACGAGCAGTACTTC.

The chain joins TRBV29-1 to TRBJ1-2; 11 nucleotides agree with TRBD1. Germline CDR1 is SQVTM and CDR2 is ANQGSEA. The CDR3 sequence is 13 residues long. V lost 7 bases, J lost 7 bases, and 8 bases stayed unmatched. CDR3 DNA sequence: TGCAGCGCGAGGGACAGGGGGGTGAGTGGCTACACCTTC. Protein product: CSARDRGVSGYTF.

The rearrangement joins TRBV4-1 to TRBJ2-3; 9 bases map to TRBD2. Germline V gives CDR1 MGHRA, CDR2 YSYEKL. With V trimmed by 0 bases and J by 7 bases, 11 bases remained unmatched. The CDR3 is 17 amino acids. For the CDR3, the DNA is TGCGCCAGCAGCCAAGATCTGCGCGGGAGGGCCCTCTATACGCAGTATTTT. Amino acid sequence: CASSQDLRGRALYTQYF.

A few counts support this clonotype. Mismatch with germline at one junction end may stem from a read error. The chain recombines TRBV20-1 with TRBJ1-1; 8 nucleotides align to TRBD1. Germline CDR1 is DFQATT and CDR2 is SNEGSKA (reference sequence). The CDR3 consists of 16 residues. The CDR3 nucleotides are TGCAGTGCTATTATCGGACAGGGTCGAATGAACACTGAGGCTTTCTTT. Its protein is CSAIIGQGRMNTEAFF.

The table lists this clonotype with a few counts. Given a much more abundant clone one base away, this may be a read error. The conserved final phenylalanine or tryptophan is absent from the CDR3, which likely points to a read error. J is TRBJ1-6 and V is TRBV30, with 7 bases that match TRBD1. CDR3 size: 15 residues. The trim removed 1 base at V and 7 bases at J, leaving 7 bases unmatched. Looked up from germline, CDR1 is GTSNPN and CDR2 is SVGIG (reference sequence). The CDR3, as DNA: TGTGCCTGGAGTGACCCCGGGACAGAGAATTCACCCCTCCACCTT. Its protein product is CAWSDPGTENSPLHL.

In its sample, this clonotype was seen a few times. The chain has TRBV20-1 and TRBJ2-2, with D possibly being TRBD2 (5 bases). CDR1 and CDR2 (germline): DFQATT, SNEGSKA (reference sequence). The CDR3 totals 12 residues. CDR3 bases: TGCGGAGCCCGCCGGGGTACTGGGGAGCTGTTTTTT. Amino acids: CGARRGTGELFF.

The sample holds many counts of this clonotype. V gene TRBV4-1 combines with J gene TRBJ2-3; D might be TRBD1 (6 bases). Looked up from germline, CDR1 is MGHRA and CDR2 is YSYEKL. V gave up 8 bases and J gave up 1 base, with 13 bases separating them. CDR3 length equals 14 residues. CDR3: CASARTAGTDTQYF. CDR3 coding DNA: TGCGCCAGCGCCAGGACAGCGGGCACAGATACGCAGTATTTT.

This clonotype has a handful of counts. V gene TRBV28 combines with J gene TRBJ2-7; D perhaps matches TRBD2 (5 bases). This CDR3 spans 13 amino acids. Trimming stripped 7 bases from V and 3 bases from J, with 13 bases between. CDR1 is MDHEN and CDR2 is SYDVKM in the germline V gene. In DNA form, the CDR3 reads TGTGCCAGCAATGACAACGGGATCTACGAGCAGTACTTC. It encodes CASNDNGIYEQYF.

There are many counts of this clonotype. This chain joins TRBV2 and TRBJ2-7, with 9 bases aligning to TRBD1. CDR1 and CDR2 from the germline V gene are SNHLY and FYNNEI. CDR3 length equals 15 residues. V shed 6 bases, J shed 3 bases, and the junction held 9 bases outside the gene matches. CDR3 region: CASRQIQGADYEQYF. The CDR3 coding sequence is TGTGCCAGCAGGCAAATACAGGGGGCCGACTACGAGCAGTACTTC.

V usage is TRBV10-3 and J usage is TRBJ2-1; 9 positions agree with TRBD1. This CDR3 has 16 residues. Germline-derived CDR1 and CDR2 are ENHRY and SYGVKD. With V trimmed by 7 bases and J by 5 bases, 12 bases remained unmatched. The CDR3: CAITDRGTGMDNEQFF. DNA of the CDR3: TGTGCCATCACGGACAGGGGTACCGGAATGGACAATGAGCAGTTCTTC.

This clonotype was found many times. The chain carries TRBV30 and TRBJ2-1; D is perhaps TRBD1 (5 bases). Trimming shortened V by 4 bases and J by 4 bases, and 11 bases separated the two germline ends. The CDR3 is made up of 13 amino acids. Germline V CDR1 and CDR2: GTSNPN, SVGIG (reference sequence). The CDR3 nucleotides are TGTGCCTGGACCGTCGACAGTTACAATGAGCAGTTCTTC. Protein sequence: CAWTVDSYNEQFF.

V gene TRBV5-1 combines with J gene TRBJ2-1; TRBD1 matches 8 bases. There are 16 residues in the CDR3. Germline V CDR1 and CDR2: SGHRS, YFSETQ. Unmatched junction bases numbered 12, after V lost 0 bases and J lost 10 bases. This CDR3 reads CASSLDLQGGSGEQFF. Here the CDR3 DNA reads TGCGCCAGCAGCTTGGATCTACAGGGGGGCTCTGGCGAGCAGTTCTTC.

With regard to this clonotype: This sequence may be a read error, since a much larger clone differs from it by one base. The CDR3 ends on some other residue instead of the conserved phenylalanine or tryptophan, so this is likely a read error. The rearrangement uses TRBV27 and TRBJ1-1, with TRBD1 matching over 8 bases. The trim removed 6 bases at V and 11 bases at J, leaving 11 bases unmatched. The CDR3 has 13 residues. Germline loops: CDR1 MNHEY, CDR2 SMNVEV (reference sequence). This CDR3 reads CASRRTGSLSAFL. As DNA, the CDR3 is TGTGCCAGCAGAAGGACAGGGAGCCTTTCGGCTTTCCTT.

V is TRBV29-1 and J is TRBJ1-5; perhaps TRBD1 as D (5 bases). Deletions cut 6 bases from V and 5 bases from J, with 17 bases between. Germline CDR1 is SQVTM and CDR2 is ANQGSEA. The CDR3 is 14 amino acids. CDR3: CSVWDRRGDQPQHF. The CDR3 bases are TGCAGCGTCTGGGACCGAAGGGGCGATCAGCCCCAGCATTTT.

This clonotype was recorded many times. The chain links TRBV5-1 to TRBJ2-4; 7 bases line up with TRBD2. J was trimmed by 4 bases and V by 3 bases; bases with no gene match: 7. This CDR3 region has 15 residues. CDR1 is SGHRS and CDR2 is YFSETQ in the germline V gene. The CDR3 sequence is CASSSAGVSKNIQYF. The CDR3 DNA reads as TGCGCCAGCAGCTCCGCGGGGGTCAGTAAAAACATTCAGTACTTC.

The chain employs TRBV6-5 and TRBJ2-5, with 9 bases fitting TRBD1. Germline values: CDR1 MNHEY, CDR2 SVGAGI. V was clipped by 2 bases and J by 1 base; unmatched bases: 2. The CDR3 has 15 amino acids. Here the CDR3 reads CASSYRQGGQETQYF. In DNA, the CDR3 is TGTGCCAGCAGTTACCGACAGGGGGGCCAAGAGACCCAGTACTTC.

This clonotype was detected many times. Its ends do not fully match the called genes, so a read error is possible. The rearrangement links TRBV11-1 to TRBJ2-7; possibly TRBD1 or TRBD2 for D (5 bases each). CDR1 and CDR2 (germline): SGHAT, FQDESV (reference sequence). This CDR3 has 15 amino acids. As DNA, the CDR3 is TGTGCCAGCAGTTTAGACCGGGACGGCTCCTACGAGCAGTACTTC. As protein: CASSLDRDGSYEQYF.

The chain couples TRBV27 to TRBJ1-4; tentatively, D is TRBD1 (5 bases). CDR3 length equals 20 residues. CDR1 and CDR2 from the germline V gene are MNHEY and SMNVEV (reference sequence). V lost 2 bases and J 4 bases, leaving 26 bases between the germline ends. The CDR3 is CASSLPPNRSDRGLNEKLFF. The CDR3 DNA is TGTGCCAGCAGTTTACCCCCGAATCGTTCTGACAGAGGCCTTAATGAAAAACTGTTTTTT.

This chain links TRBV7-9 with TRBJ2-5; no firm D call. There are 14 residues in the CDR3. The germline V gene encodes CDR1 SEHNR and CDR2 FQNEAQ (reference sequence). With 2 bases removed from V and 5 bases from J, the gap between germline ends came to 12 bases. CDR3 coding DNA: TGTGCCAGCAGCTTAAAAGGGATCTTTGAGACCCAGTACTTC. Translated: CASSLKGIFETQYF. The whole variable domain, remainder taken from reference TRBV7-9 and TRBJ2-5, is DTGVSQNPRHKITKRGQNVTFRCDPISEHNRLYWYRQTLGQGPEFLTYFQNEAQLEKSRLLSDRFSAERPKGSFSTLEIQRTEQGDSAMYLCASSLKGIFETQYFGPGTRLLVL.

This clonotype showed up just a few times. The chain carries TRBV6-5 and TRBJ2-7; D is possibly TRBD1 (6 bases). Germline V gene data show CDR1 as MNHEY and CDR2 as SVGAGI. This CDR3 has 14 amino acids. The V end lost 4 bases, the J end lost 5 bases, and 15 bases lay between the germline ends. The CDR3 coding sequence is TGTGCCAGCAGTTTAATTGGAACAGGGAACGAGCAGTACTTC. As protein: CASSLIGTGNEQYF.

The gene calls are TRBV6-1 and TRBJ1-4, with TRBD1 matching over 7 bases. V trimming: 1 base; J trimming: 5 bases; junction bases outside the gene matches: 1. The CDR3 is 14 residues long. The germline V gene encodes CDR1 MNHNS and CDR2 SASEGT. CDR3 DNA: TGTGCCAGCAGTGAAGGCAGGGGGAATGAAAAACTGTTTTTT. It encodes CASSEGRGNEKLFF.

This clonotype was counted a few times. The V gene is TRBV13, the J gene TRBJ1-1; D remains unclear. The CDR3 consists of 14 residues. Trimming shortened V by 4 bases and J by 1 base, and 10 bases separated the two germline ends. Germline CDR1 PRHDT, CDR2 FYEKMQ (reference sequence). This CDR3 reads CASSCDKQNTEAFF. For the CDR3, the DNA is TGTGCCAGCAGCTGCGACAAACAGAACACTGAAGCTTTCTTT. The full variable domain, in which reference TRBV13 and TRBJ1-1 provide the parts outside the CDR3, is AAGVIQSPRHLIKEKRETATLKCYPIPRHDTVYWYQQGPGQDPQFLISFYEKMQSDKGSIPDRFSAQQFSDYHSELNMSSLELGDSALYFCASSCDKQNTEAFFGQGTRLTVV.

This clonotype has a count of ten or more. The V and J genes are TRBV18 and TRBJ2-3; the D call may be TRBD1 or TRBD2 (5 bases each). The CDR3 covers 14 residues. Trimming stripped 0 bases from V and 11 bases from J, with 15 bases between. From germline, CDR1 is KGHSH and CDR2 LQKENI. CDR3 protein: CASSPPGVPYGQYF. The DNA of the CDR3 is TGTGCCAGCTCACCACCGGGGGTACCTTACGGGCAGTATTTT.

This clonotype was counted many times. CDR3 nucleotides: TGTGCCAGCAGTAGAACTAGCGGGAGGGCCATTGATGAGCAGTTCTTC. It codes for CASSRTSGRAIDEQFF. The J gene is TRBJ2-1, the V gene TRBV6-1, with TRBD2 matching 13 bases. The ends lost 5 bases at V and 8 bases at J; junction bases unmatched: 9. Per germline, CDR1 MNHNS and CDR2 SASEGT. The CDR3 has 16 residues.